This TCR beta chain derives from a study of shared clonotypes between healthy human individuals. Study-level findings and limits: Some naive CD4 clonotypes, about 5.5%, turned up in common across four donors.

To note about this clone: As yet, its antigen is unknown.

Every donor was a Caucasian adult from Nashville, Tennessee. Memory CD4+ cells were the fraction left after CD45RA+ naive selection. Assay execution proceeded at the deep level. Assay: immunoSEQ multiplex PCR; the TCRdb copy retains only in-frame clones and omits some. The sample holds 2 million to 2.5 million clones; 85% to 95% are singletons and the top ten take about 0.36%. The length of the CDR3 is 14 residues. Germline loops: CDR1 LGHNA, CDR2 YNFKEQ. V dropped 2 bases and J dropped 2 bases, with 7 bases sitting between them. This sequence joins TRBV4-2 and TRBJ1-3; no clear D gene. Material for sequencing was naive CD4+ T cells from PBMCs. The subset: CD45RA+ positively selected. This receptor was identified in a man between 18 and 29 years old in good health. Some clones in this sample may be carry-over from other donors' samples. The chain's CDR3 is CASSQSGTGNTIYF. In DNA form, the CDR3 reads TGTGCCAGCAGCCAATCAGGCACTGGAAACACCATATATTTT.